Following are 29 T cell receptor beta chains from one sample sequenced in a study of T-cell memory formation after mild COVID-19. MiXCR was run by TCRdb on the 5' RACE reads, yielding one entry per CDR3 protein. The table lists roughly 250,000 distinct CDR3 sequences, roughly 15% of them singletons. Sequenced: PBMCs or a T cell subset sorted from them (not recorded which). The receptors shown here come from a man younger than 30 who had mild COVID-19 (a few samples of this study predate the infection). Cell type and time point are not known.

V and J are TRBV5-1 and TRBJ1-2, with 7 bases identical to TRBD1. The CDR3 is 14 amino acids. Germline V lookup: CDR1 SGHRS, CDR2 YFSETQ. With 4 bases clipped from V and 6 bases from J, the junction kept 9 bases outside the gene matches. Written as DNA, the CDR3 is TGCGCCAGCAGCCCCGGACAGGAATGGGATGGCTACACCTTC. It translates to CASSPGQEWDGYTF.

V usage is TRBV18 and J usage is TRBJ2-7, with a weak D call TRBD1 (6 bases). This CDR3 region has 14 residues. V was trimmed by 5 bases and J by 2 bases, leaving 13 bases between them. Germline V gene sequence: CDR1 KGHSH, CDR2 LQKENI. Here the CDR3 reads CASSEKQGPYEQYV. The DNA for the CDR3 is TGTGCCAGCTCAGAAAAACAGGGCCCCTACGAGCAGTACGTC.

The rearrangement uses TRBV6-6 and TRBJ1-3; 8 nucleotides match TRBD1. Germline CDR1 MNHNY, CDR2 SVGAGI (reference sequence). CDR3 length equals 14 residues. J gave up 3 bases and V 5 bases, and 3 bases lay outside the gene matches. The CDR3 protein is CASSGQGNGNTIYF. The CDR3 nucleotides read TGTGCCAGCAGTGGACAGGGAAATGGAAACACCATATATTTT.

Only a few counts were recorded for this clonotype. The rearrangement joins TRBV6-5 to TRBJ1-1; a weak D match, TRBD1 (6 bases). V was pared by 0 bases and J by 4 bases, with 15 bases between. The germline CDR1 and CDR2 sequences are MNHEY and SVGAGI. The CDR3 runs 16 residues. The DNA of the CDR3 is TGTGCCAGCAGTTACTCCGGGGGCGTCCTTAGCACTGAAGCTTTCTTT. Protein sequence: CASSYSGGVLSTEAFF.

This clonotype appeared a few times. V and J are TRBV4-3 and TRBJ2-7, with D possibly being TRBD2 (6 bases). The CDR3 is 14 residues long. The V gene's germline CDR1 is LGHNA and CDR2 YSLEER. V lost 4 bases and J lost 5, with 15 bases in between. CDR3 DNA sequence: TGCGCCAGCAGCCCCCTGGCGGGGTCCGACGAGCAGTACGTC. Protein sequence: CASSPLAGSDEQYV.

This rearrangement joins TRBV25-1 to TRBJ2-5, with 9 bases matching TRBD1. The CDR3 is made up of 12 amino acids. Germline lookup yields CDR1 MGHDK and CDR2 SYGVNS. J lost 4 bases, V lost 6 bases, and 0 bases had no gene match. CDR3 amino acids: CASRQGAETQYF. The DNA for the CDR3 is TGTGCCAGCAGACAGGGGGCAGAGACCCAGTACTTC.

The table lists this clonotype with many counts. The J gene is TRBJ1-4, the V gene TRBV7-2, with unresolved D. V lost 2 bases, J lost 5 bases, and 6 bases lay in between. The CDR3 loop spans 13 amino acids. Germline assignment: CDR1 SGHTA and CDR2 FQGNSA. The CDR3: CASSLQRNEKLFF. The CDR3 nucleotides are TGTGCCAGCAGCTTACAGAGGAATGAAAAACTGTTTTTT.

This clonotype showed up many times. This rearrangement joins TRBV7-9 to TRBJ2-2, with a tentative D call TRBD1 (6 bases). The CDR3 extends over 16 amino acids. Trimming removed 0 bases from V and 3 bases from J, with 11 bases in between. Germline V gene data show CDR1 as SEHNR and CDR2 as FQNEAQ (reference sequence). The CDR3: CASSLAGGADTGELFF. The DNA for the CDR3 is TGTGCCAGCAGCTTAGCTGGGGGCGCTGACACCGGGGAGCTGTTTTTT.

J is TRBJ2-7 and V is TRBV4-2; D is uncertain. The CDR3 sequence is 16 residues long. Germline V CDR1 and CDR2: LGHNA, YNFKEQ. The germline V and J ends were trimmed by 0 bases and 0 bases, with 12 bases remaining between them. CDR3 residues: CASSQEYGESSYEQYF. Written as DNA, the CDR3 is TGTGCCAGCAGCCAAGAGTATGGCGAGAGCTCCTACGAGCAGTACTTC.

This clonotype was recorded a few times. The rearrangement uses TRBV7-8 and TRBJ1-2, with TRBD1 identical over 10 bases. Germline CDR1 and CDR2: SGHVS and FQNEAQ. J gave up 8 bases and V 2 bases, and 8 bases lay outside the gene matches. CDR3 length equals 15 residues. The chain's CDR3 is CASSLSPGQGIGYTF. In DNA form, the CDR3 reads TGTGCCAGCAGCTTATCCCCGGGACAGGGGATAGGCTACACCTTC.

In its sample, this clonotype was seen a few times. The chain recombines TRBV6-5 with TRBJ1-2; maybe TRBD1 (5 bases). The CDR3 extends over 15 amino acids. Trimming took off 6 bases at V and 5 bases at J, with 19 bases between the two ends. Germline loops: CDR1 MNHEY, CDR2 SVGAGI. This chain's CDR3 is CASRTDDREDYGYTF. CDR3 DNA sequence: TGTGCCAGCAGAACCGATGACAGAGAGGATTATGGCTACACCTTC.

In this sample, this clonotype turned up many times. The chain links TRBV5-1 to TRBJ1-5; D call uncertain. V was trimmed by 0 bases and J by 7 bases, leaving 14 bases between them. The length of the CDR3 is 15 residues. The V gene's germline CDR1 is SGHRS and CDR2 YFSETQ. This CDR3 reads CASSLAGEGGQPQHF. The CDR3 bases are TGCGCCAGCAGCTTGGCCGGGGAAGGAGGGCAGCCCCAGCATTTT.

The sample holds a few counts of this clonotype. The V and J genes are TRBV6-5 and TRBJ2-1, with 9 bases that match TRBD1. This CDR3 region has 15 residues. V lost 7 bases, J lost 9 bases, and 13 bases stayed unmatched. Germline-derived CDR1 and CDR2 are MNHEY and SVGAGI. CDR3 nucleotides: TGTGCCAGCACTTCCCGCCCGACAGGGGGTTCTGAGCAGTTCTTC. This gives the protein CASTSRPTGGSEQFF.

V usage is TRBV20-1 and J usage is TRBJ2-7; D is possibly TRBD1 (6 bases). This CDR3 comprises 13 residues. The V gene lost 1 base and the J gene lost 6 bases, with 13 bases spanning the gap. The germline V gene has CDR1 DFQATT and CDR2 SNEGSKA (reference sequence). CDR3 region: CSARVSGQLEQYF. In DNA form, the CDR3 reads TGCAGTGCTAGAGTCTCGGGACAACTCGAGCAGTACTTC.

Many counts were recorded for this clonotype. The chain has TRBV7-2 and TRBJ2-3; 8 nucleotides agree with TRBD2. The CDR3 loop spans 16 amino acids. The germline CDR1 and CDR2 sequences are SGHTA and FQGNSA. The junction had 14 bases not matched to a gene; V was cut back by 5 bases and J by 7 bases. CDR3 in amino acids: CASSPPGTRSVYTQYF. Here the CDR3 DNA reads TGTGCCAGCAGCCCACCAGGGACTAGGAGTGTATATACGCAGTATTTT.

The chain recombines TRBV5-1 with TRBJ2-3, with a possible D match to TRBD2 (5 bases). CDR1 is SGHRS, CDR2 YFSETQ, per germline. Trimming stripped 0 bases from V and 2 bases from J, with 10 bases between. The CDR3 runs 15 residues. The CDR3 nucleotides read TGCGCCAGCAGCTTGGGGGAGTCCCCCACAGATACGCAGTATTTT. This gives the protein CASSLGESPTDTQYF.

The table lists this clonotype with many counts. J is TRBJ2-3 and V is TRBV20-1; 16 bases map to TRBD2. Germline loops: CDR1 DFQATT, CDR2 SNEGSKA (reference sequence). The CDR3 consists of 20 residues. The junction had 15 bases not matched to a gene; V was cut back by 3 bases and J by 3 bases. CDR3 loop: CSASYNPGLAGGLWTDTQYF. The CDR3, as DNA: TGCAGTGCTAGTTACAACCCGGGACTAGCGGGGGGGCTATGGACAGATACGCAGTATTTT.

This clonotype was recorded at least ten times. The rearrangement joins TRBV5-1 to TRBJ2-3; 10 bases line up with TRBD2. V lost 4 bases and J lost 0; bases outside the gene matches: 5. The CDR3 runs to 16 residues. Per the germline V gene, CDR1 is SGHRS and CDR2 is YFSETQ. The CDR3 sequence is CASSLSGGTSTDTQYF. Here the CDR3 DNA reads TGCGCCAGCAGCCTTAGCGGGGGGACTAGCACAGATACGCAGTATTTT.

This clonotype was recorded a few times. This sequence joins TRBV4-3 and TRBJ1-6; D gene ambiguous. Trimming cost V 0 bases and J 6 bases, with 12 bases left between them. Germline-derived CDR1 and CDR2 are LGHNA and YSLEER. CDR3 length: 16 amino acids. The CDR3 reads CASSQEGIVANSPLHF. The CDR3, as DNA: TGCGCCAGCAGCCAAGAGGGTATAGTAGCTAATTCACCCCTCCACTTT.

This clonotype was found a few times. The J gene is TRBJ1-2, the V gene TRBV24-1, with D hard to call. There are 13 residues in the CDR3. V gave up 2 bases and J gave up 8 bases, with 11 bases separating them. CDR1 is KGHDR, CDR2 SFDVKD, per germline. CDR3 DNA sequence: TGTGCCACCAGTGATTCACCAGGAGGGGGCTACACCTTC. Translated, it gives CATSDSPGGGYTF.

The chain uses TRBV12-3 or TRBV12-4 and TRBJ1-6; unclear D gene. Trimming stripped 3 bases from V and 5 bases from J, with 8 bases between. The CDR3 is 14 amino acids. CDR3 amino acids: CASSFARDNSPLHF. CDR3 coding DNA: TGTGCCAGCAGTTTCGCGCGGGATAATTCACCCCTCCACTTT.

This rearrangement joins TRBV7-2 to TRBJ1-5; tentatively, D is TRBD1 (5 bases). With 7 bases removed from V and 3 bases from J, the gap between germline ends came to 13 bases. The CDR3 is 14 amino acids. Germline CDR1 and CDR2: SGHTA and FQGNSA. The CDR3 loop reads CASTPGQSNQPQHF. CDR3 nucleotide sequence: TGTGCCAGCACTCCGGGGCAGTCCAATCAGCCCCAGCATTTT.

This chain links TRBV29-1 with TRBJ1-1; D perhaps matches TRBD1 (6 bases). Germline V CDR1 and CDR2: SQVTM, ANQGSEA. V lost 7 bases to trimming and J lost 1 base, with 10 bases between them. The length of the CDR3 is 12 residues. In DNA, the CDR3 is TGCAGCGCAACGGACAGGAACACTGAAGCTTTCTTT. The encoded protein is CSATDRNTEAFF.

The chain employs TRBV30 and TRBJ2-2; maybe TRBD2 (6 bases). The CDR3 totals 14 residues. Germline V gene sequence: CDR1 GTSNPN, CDR2 SVGIG (reference sequence). V lost 6 bases to trimming and J lost 5 bases, with 16 bases between them. This CDR3 reads CACQRLVWTGELFF. CDR3 bases: TGTGCCTGCCAGCGACTAGTCTGGACCGGGGAGCTGTTTTTT.

This chain joins TRBV5-6 and TRBJ1-2; D gene uncertain. The CDR3 length is 15 residues. Per the germline V gene, CDR1 is SGHDT and CDR2 is YYEEEE. Deletions cut 4 bases from V and 4 bases from J, with 17 bases between. Written as DNA, the CDR3 is TGTGCCAGCAGCGTCAACGGGCCTGGTGGCTATGGCTACACCTTC. It yields the protein CASSVNGPGGYGYTF.

Only a few counts were recorded for this clonotype. The gene calls are TRBV2 and TRBJ1-4, with TRBD1 matching over 12 bases. The CDR3 has 14 residues. Germline V lookup: CDR1 SNHLY, CDR2 FYNNEI. J lost 8 bases, V lost 6 bases, and 4 bases had no gene match. The CDR3 spells CASSGDRGREKLFF. CDR3 DNA sequence: TGTGCCAGCAGCGGGGACAGGGGGCGGGAAAAACTGTTTTTT.

This clonotype was found a few times. CDR3 residues: CASSLGGGGNTEAFF. In nucleotides, the CDR3 is TGTGCCAGCAGCTTAGGAGGCGGGGGGAACACTGAAGCTTTCTTT. The chain is built from TRBV11-3 and TRBJ1-1; D is perhaps TRBD1 (5 bases). Germline V CDR1 and CDR2: SGHNT, YENEEA. V lost 1 base and J 1 base, leaving 10 bases between the germline ends. This CDR3 comprises 15 residues.

Ten or more counts support this clonotype. The chain couples TRBV7-2 to TRBJ2-3; no reliable D call. V lost 5 bases and J lost 2, with 8 bases in between. The CDR3 is 13 amino acids. The germline CDR1 and CDR2 sequences are SGHTA and FQGNSA. The CDR3 DNA is TGTGCCAGCAGCCCGGACCACACAGATACGCAGTATTTT. It is translated as CASSPDHTDTQYF.

This clonotype was counted a few times. The chain has TRBV5-1 and TRBJ1-2, with D unresolved. Trimming stripped 4 bases from V and 1 base from J, with 14 bases between. Germline V gene sequence: CDR1 SGHRS, CDR2 YFSETQ. This CDR3 is built from 15 residues. DNA for the CDR3: TGCGCCAGCAGCCCGAGTCCAGGCCTTAACTATGGCTACACCTTC. Residues: CASSPSPGLNYGYTF. Variable domain in full (rest from reference TRBV5-1 and TRBJ1-2): KAGVTQTPRYLIKTRGQQVTLSCSPISGHRSVSWYQQTPGQGLQFLFEYFSETQRNKGNFPGRFSGRQFSNSRSEMNVSTLELGDSALYLCASSPSPGLNYGYTFGSGTRLTVV.